Listed below are T cell receptor beta chains from one sample, sequenced in a study of cytomegalovirus exposure and HLA in healthy donors. Clones were read by immunoSEQ multiplex PCR, and TCRdb kept only the in-frame ones, dropping some. The sample lists 160,000 or so clones, roughly nine tenths occurring once. The sequencing sample was made of PBMCs. Source of these receptors: a woman in her 30s in good health and CMV-seronegative. The CDR3 runs from the conserved cysteine through the conserved F or W. D genes are given only for firm matches. Clone size is not always given. Where it is, it says once, few, many or a class for expanded clones.

D	size	V	J	DNA	CDR3
-	-	TRBV6-5	TRBJ1-3	TGTGCCAGCAGTTATTCTCGGAGCTCTGGAAACACCATATATTTT	CASSYSRSSGNTIYF
-	-	TRBV30	TRBJ2-7	TGTGCCTGGAAAACAGGGTTTACCTACGAGCAGTACTTC	CAWKTGFTYEQYF
-	-	TRBV2	TRBJ2-3	TGTGCCAGCAGTGAGGAGGAGACTTACGGACTCTCGCAGTATTTT	CASSEEETYGLSQYF
TRBD1	-	TRBV19	TRBJ1-5	TGTGCCAGTAGTGTCCCAGGGGGGATTGCGAGTCAGCCCCAGCATTTT	CASSVPGGIASQPQHF
-	-	TRBV15	TRBJ2-6	TGTGCCACCAGCGGGGACATTAGGGCTGGGGCCAACGTCCTGACTTTC	CATSGDIRAGANVLTF
-	-	TRBV21-1	TRBJ1-2	TGTGCCAGCACGGGACAGGGGAACTATGGCTACACCTTC	CASTGQGNYGYTF
TRBD1	-	TRBV6-6	TRBJ2-1	TGTGCCAGCAGTTACGGGACAGGGGGAAACAATGAGCAGTTCTTC	CASSYGTGGNNEQFF
TRBD1	-	TRBV5-1	TRBJ1-6	TGCGCCAGCAGCGGAGGGACAGACTATTCACCCCTCCACTTT	CASSGGTDYSPLHF
TRBD2	-	TRBV5-6	TRBJ2-3	TGTGCCAGCAGCCGATTATCCGCGGGGGGGGCGGCAGATACGCAGTATTTT	CASSRLSAGGAADTQYF
TRBD2	-	TRBV5-6	TRBJ2-7	TGTGCCAGCAGTTCGACTAGCGGCCCCAGGAACGAGCAGTACTTC	CASSSTSGPRNEQYF
-	few	TRBV28	TRBJ1-1	TGTGCCAGCTTGACAGTCAACACTGAAGCTTTCTTT	CASLTVNTEAFF
TRBD2	-	TRBV27	TRBJ2-3	TGTGCCAGCAGTCCCTATGGGAGCGGGGGGGCCGGTGCAGATACGCAGTATTTT	CASSPYGSGGAGADTQYF
TRBD1	-	TRBV11-2	TRBJ1-3	TGTGCCAGCAGCAACCACAGGGGTTCCTCGAGAAACACCATATATTTT	CASSNHRGSSRNTIYF
TRBD1	-	TRBV18	TRBJ1-3	TGTGCCAGCTCACTCTCACAGGGGGCGAGCTCTGGAAACACCATATATTTT	CASSLSQGASSGNTIYF
-	-	TRBV11-2	TRBJ1-1	TGTGCCAGCACACAGGATGAAGCTTTCTTT	CASTQDEAFF
TRBD2	-	TRBV6-5	TRBJ2-5	TGTGCCAGCAGTTCCCCAGCTAGCGGGGGTCTAGAGACCCAGTACTTC	CASSSPASGGLETQYF
TRBD2	few	TRBV4-2	TRBJ2-1	TGTGCCAGCAGCCTAACGCAAATAACTAGCGGGAGACTCAATGAGCAGTTCTTC	CASSLTQITSGRLNEQFF
-	once	TRBV18	TRBJ1-3	TGTGCCAGCTCACCAATGATAGGGGTCTCTGGAAACACCATATATTTT	CASSPMIGVSGNTIYF
TRBD2	-	TRBV5-6	TRBJ2-3	TGTGCCAGCAGCTGGGGGACTAGATCATCGCCAGGTACGCAGTATTTT	CASSWGTRSSPGTQYF
TRBD1	-	TRBV7-9	TRBJ1-2	TGTGCCAGCACCCCAGACAGGGAGAACTATGGCTACACCTTC	CASTPDRENYGYTF
TRBD1	-	TRBV4-2	TRBJ2-3	TGTGCCAGCAGCCTCCAAAGACAGGGCCCAGATACGCAGTATTTT	CASSLQRQGPDTQYF
-	-	TRBV4-1	TRBJ1-2	TGCGCCAGCAGCCCGGTGGAGCTAGCTAACTATGGCTACACCTTC	CASSPVELANYGYTF